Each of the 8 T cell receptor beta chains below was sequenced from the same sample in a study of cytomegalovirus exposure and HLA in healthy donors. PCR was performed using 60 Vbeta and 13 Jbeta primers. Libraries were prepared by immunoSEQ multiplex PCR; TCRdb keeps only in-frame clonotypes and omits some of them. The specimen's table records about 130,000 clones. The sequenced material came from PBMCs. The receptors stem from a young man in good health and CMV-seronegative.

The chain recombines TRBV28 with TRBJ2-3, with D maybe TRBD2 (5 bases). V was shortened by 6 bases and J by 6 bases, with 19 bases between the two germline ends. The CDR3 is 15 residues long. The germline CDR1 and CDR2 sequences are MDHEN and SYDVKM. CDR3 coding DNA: TGTGCCAGCAGCGGAGGAAAATCCCGCGCCGATACGCAGTATTTT. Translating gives CASSGGKSRADTQYF.

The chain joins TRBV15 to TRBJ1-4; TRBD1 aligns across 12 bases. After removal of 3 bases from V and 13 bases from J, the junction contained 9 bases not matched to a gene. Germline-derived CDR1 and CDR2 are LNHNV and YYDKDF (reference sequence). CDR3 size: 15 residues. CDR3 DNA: TGTGCCACCAGCAGTCGCCGGGACAGGGGGCGAGGACTGTTTTTT. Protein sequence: CATSSRRDRGRGLFF.

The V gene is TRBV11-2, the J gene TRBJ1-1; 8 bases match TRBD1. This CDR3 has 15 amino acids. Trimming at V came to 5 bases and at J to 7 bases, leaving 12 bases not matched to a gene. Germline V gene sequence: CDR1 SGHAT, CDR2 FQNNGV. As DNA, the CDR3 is TGTGCCAGCAGCCGTTTGACAGGGGAGTTTATTGAAGCTTTCTTT. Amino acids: CASSRLTGEFIEAFF.

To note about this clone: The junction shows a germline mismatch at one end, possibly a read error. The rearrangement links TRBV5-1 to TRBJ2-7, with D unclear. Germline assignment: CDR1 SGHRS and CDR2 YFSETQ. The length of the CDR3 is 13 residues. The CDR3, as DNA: TGCGCCAGCAGCTTCAGTAGCTCCTACGAGCAGTGCTTC. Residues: CASSFSSSYEQCF.

The CDR3 coding sequence is TGTGCCAGCCCACCGCCGCCTGGGAGGTGGAAGAACAATGAGCAGTTCTTC. Protein product: CASPPPPGRWKNNEQFF. The rearrangement joins TRBV28 to TRBJ2-1; perhaps TRBD2 as D (6 bases). The germline CDR1 and CDR2 sequences are MDHEN and SYDVKM. Trimming stripped 8 bases from V and 5 bases from J, with 25 bases between. The CDR3 consists of 17 residues.

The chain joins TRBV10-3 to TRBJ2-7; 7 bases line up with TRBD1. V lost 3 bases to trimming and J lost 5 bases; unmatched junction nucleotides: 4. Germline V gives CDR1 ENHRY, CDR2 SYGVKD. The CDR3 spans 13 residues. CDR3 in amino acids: CAISEDRDNEQYF. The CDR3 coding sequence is TGTGCCATCAGTGAAGACAGGGACAACGAGCAGTACTTC.

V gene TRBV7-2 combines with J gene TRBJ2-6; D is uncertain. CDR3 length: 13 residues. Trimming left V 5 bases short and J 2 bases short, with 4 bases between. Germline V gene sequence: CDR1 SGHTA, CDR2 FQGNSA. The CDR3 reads CASSTPGANVLTF. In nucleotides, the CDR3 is TGTGCCAGCAGCACACCTGGGGCCAACGTCCTGACTTTC.

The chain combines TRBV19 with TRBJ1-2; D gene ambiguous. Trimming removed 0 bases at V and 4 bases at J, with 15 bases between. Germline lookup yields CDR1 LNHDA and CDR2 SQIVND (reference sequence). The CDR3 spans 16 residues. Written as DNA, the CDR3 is TGTGCCAGTAGTATAGATATTCAGGTTGGGAGCTATGGCTACACCTTC. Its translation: CASSIDIQVGSYGYTF. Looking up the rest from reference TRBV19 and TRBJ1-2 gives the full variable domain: DGGITQSPKYLFRKEGQNVTLSCEQNLNHDAMYWYRQDPGQGLRLIYYSQIVNDFQKGDIAEGYSVSREKKESFPLTVTSAQKNPTAFYLCASSIDIQVGSYGYTFGSGTRLTVV.